These 9 T cell receptor beta chains were all obtained from the same sample, sequenced in a study of shared clonotypes between healthy human individuals. Method: immunoSEQ multiplex PCR; TCRdb's copy keeps in-frame clones and lacks some. The data show 450,000 to 500,000 clones, approximately 84% seen once. The source material was PBMCs. Source of these receptors: a woman aged 40 to 50 in good health. Some clones in this sample may be carry-over from other donors' samples.

The chain combines TRBV5-1 with TRBJ1-4, with no clear D. Germline V gene lookup returns CDR1 SGHRS and CDR2 YFSETQ. There are 14 residues in the CDR3. Trimming removed 0 bases from V and 8 bases from J, with 11 bases in between. The CDR3 reads CASSLGVTGEKLFF. The CDR3 bases are TGCGCCAGCAGCTTGGGGGTAACTGGGGAAAAACTGTTTTTT.

This chain joins TRBV6-6 and TRBJ1-5; 10 nucleotides line up with TRBD1. Losses at the gene ends were 5 bases for V and 7 bases for J; bases not matched to a gene: 2. The CDR3 spans 13 residues. The germline V gene has CDR1 MNHNY and CDR2 SVGAGI (reference sequence). In DNA, the CDR3 is TGTGCCAGCAGTGGGACAGGGGAGCAGCCCCAGCATTTT. Translating it yields CASSGTGEQPQHF.

In DNA form, the CDR3 reads TGTGCCAGCAGCTTAGTTCGGGGTGCAGGCTCCTACAATGAGCAGTTCTTC. As protein: CASSLVRGAGSYNEQFF. This chain joins TRBV7-9 and TRBJ2-1; TRBD2 might be the D (5 bases). The germline gives CDR1 SEHNR, CDR2 FQNEAQ (reference sequence). Trimming took 1 base from V and 0 from J, leaving 13 bases between them. This CDR3 is built from 17 residues.

This clone showed up just a few times. The chain couples TRBV1 to TRBJ1-2; the table assigns TRBD1, which was not confirmed against the DNA. TRBV1 is deemed a pseudogene. The CDR3 length is 17 residues. CDR3 bases: TGCACCAGCAGCCAAGTGGCACCGGGACACCAAACGTACGGCTACACCTTC. Protein sequence: CTSSQVAPGHQTYGYTF.

With respect to this clone: One junction end disagrees with the germline gene, perhaps due to a read error. V and J are TRBV14 and TRBJ2-2; D might be TRBD1 or TRBD2, each matching 6 bases. CDR1 is SGHDN, CDR2 FVKESK, per germline. This CDR3 is built from 13 residues. CDR3 sequence reads: CASTQRGAGELFF. CDR3 DNA: TGTGCCAGCACCCAAAGGGGGGCCGGGGAGCTGTTTTTT.

About this clone: The junction shows a germline mismatch at one end, possibly a read error. The chain employs TRBV29-1 and TRBJ2-7; 14 nucleotides agree with TRBD2. The CDR3 runs 13 residues. Per germline, CDR1 SQVTM and CDR2 ANQGSEA. CDR3 residues: CSVEGLAGGEQYF. The CDR3 DNA sequence: TGCAGCGTCGAAGGACTAGCGGGAGGCGAGCAGTACTTC.

This clone was recorded once. The rearrangement uses TRBV30 and TRBJ1-5; TRBD1 is a possible D gene (5 bases). V was cut by 0 bases and J by 0 bases, with 12 bases left in between. From germline, CDR1 is GTSNPN and CDR2 SVGIG (reference sequence). The CDR3 contains 16 residues. CDR3 bases: TGTGCCTGGAGTGTTCCGGGAGGGGTTAGCAATCAGCCCCAGCATTTT. Translating gives CAWSVPGGVSNQPQHF.

There are a few counts of this clone. The chain has TRBV11-1 and TRBJ1-2; D gene uncertain. The CDR3 runs to 13 residues. Germline V lookup: CDR1 SGHAT, CDR2 FQDESV (reference sequence). Trimming left V 4 bases short and J 4 bases short, with 10 bases between. Here the CDR3 reads CASSSPSGYGYTF. CDR3 nucleotides: TGTGCCAGCAGCTCCCCCAGCGGCTATGGCTACACCTTC.

Notes on this clone: This likely traces to a read error, being one base from a far larger clone. The CDR3 bases are TGTGCCAGCAGCACAGGACATGGAACGAACACCGGGGAGCTGTTTTTT. Translating it yields CASSTGHGTNTGELFF. The chain employs TRBV11-2 and TRBJ2-2; weak D call: TRBD1 (5 bases). Trimming stripped 5 bases from V and 0 bases from J, with 13 bases between. Germline lookup yields CDR1 SGHAT and CDR2 FQNNGV. This CDR3 has 16 amino acids.